A selection of T cell receptor beta chains follows, all from one sample in a study of T cells in Graves' hyperthyroidism and ophthalmopathy. Each CDR3 protein is one row after TCRdb ran MiXCR on the multiplex PCR reads. Of under 750,000 distinct CDR3 sequences in the sample, roughly a sixth are singletons; the top ten hold 16%. Sequenced sample: blood. The receptor source for this set is a woman between 45 and 65 years old with Graves' hyperthyroidism that later progressed to Graves' ophthalmopathy. The CDR3 runs from the conserved cysteine through the conserved F or W. The D gene is left open where the match is weak. Rows may omit the clone size; those that give it use once, few, many or a size class.

TRBV6-9	14	.	many	TRBJ2-7	TGTGCCAGCATAAGCCACCATCAACTCTACGAGCAGTACTTC	CASISHHQLYEQYF
TRBV20-1	14	TRBD1	few	TRBJ1-1	TGCAGTGCTAGGGGGACAGGGCGGGGCACTGAAGCTTTCTTT	CSARGTGRGTEAFF
TRBV18	19	TRBD2	few	TRBJ2-7	TGTGCCAGCTCACCCCGGGCTAGCGGGGGCCCTCGTCGTACCTACGAGCAGTACTTC	CASSPRASGGPRRTYEQYF
TRBV5-5	15	.	.	TRBJ2-1	TGTGCCAGCAGCTTGGACATCCAACAAGGCAATGAGCAGTTCTTC	CASSLDIQQGNEQFF
TRBV20-1	14	.	many	TRBJ2-5	TGCAGTGCTAGAGATTCGGGGCTATGGGAGACCCAGTACTTC	CSARDSGLWETQYF
TRBV6-5	15	TRBD2	.	TRBJ2-5	TGTGCCAGCAGTTATAGCGGGGGGGCCGGTGAGACCCAGTACTTC	CASSYSGGAGETQYF
TRBV6-1	14	.	.	TRBJ2-7	TGTGCCAGCGGAAGAGGGAGAGGGGCCTACGAGCAGTACTTC	CASGRGRGAYEQYF
TRBV12-3/TRBV12-4	16	.	many	TRBJ1-5	TGTGCCAGCAGTTTAGCGGTTGGCAGGCCAAATCAGCCCCAGCATTTT	CASSLAVGRPNQPQHF
TRBV5-1	14	.	few	TRBJ1-2	TGCGCCAGCACCTTGACTTCGCCGACGACTGGCTACACCTTC	CASTLTSPTTGYTF
TRBV3-1	13	.	.	TRBJ1-6	TGTGCCAGCAGCCAAGAGAGGGGTACACCCCTCCACTTT	CASSQERGTPLHF
TRBV7-9	14	TRBD1	.	TRBJ2-5	TGTGCCAGCAGCCTACCTCGGGACAGTGTAACACTGAACTTC	CASSLPRDSVTLNF
TRBV5-1	19	TRBD1	many	TRBJ2-1	TGCGCCAGCAGCTTGGCCGGGACAGGTGATTTTAGCTCCTACAATGAGCAGTTCTTC	CASSLAGTGDFSSYNEQFF
TRBV27	15	.	many	TRBJ2-7	TGTGCCAGCAGTTTATCGTGGGACTTCTCCTACGAGCAGTACTTC	CASSLSWDFSYEQYF
TRBV11-2	16	TRBD1	many	TRBJ1-1	TGTGCCAGCAGCCCACACCCCAGGGGGGGCGGCACTGAAGCTTTCTTT	CASSPHPRGGGTEAFF
TRBV30	13	.	many	TRBJ1-1	TGTGCCTGGAGTAAGGGACCGAACACTGAAGCTTTCTTT	CAWSKGPNTEAFF
TRBV29-1	15	TRBD2	.	TRBJ2-3	TGCAGCGTTGAGGCGGGGGGGCCGTCGGTAGATACGCAGTGTTTT	CSVEAGGPSVDTQCF
TRBV20-1	15	TRBD1	few	TRBJ1-3	TGCAGTGCTAGAGAACGACAGGGGCGAGCGAACACCATATATTTT	CSARERQGRANTIYF
TRBV2	11	.	.	TRBJ1-1	TGTGCCAGCAGGGAAGGGGCCGAAGCTTTCTTT	CASREGAEAFF
TRBV5-1	13	.	.	TRBJ1-5	TGCGCCAGCAGCGCGGATAACAATCAGCCCCAGCATTTT	CASSADNNQPQHF
TRBV6-6	17	.	.	TRBJ2-2	TGTGCCAGCAGTTACTCGTGGCGGGACACGAACACCGGGGAGCTGTTTTTT	CASSYSWRDTNTGELFF
TRBV11-2	12	TRBD1	many	TRBJ1-1	TGTGCCAGCAGCTTAGCAGGGGGTGAAGCTTTCTTT	CASSLAGGEAFF
TRBV7-2	16	TRBD1	many	TRBJ2-7	TGTGCCAGCAGCCCTTGGGACAGGTCTAGCTCCTACGAGCAGTACTTC	CASSPWDRSSSYEQYF
TRBV3-1	15	.	many	TRBJ2-1	TGTGCCAGCAGCCAAGGGTCAGGGGCAAAAAATGAGCAGTTCTTC	CASSQGSGAKNEQFF
TRBV7-6	16	.	few	TRBJ1-3	TGTGCCAGCAGCTTAGCTTATCAGGGAGGGGGAAACACCATATATTTT	CASSLAYQGGGNTIYF
TRBV12-3/TRBV12-4	17	.	many	TRBJ1-3	TGTGCCAGCAGTTTAGCGTGGGACGCGAGCTCTGGAAACACCATATATTTT	CASSLAWDASSGNTIYF
TRBV27	17	.	few	TRBJ2-6	TGTGCCAGCAGTTTCTCAGGCAGACTATCTGGGGCCAACGTCCTGACTTTC	CASSFSGRLSGANVLTF
TRBV18	15	.	.	TRBJ2-1	TGTGCCAGCTCACCAGGGCGGCCAGACTACAATGAGCAGTTCTTC	CASSPGRPDYNEQFF
TRBV27	14	.	.	TRBJ2-7	TGTGCCAGCAGTTTACGAGGAAATCACTACGAGCAGTACTTC	CASSLRGNHYEQYF
TRBV20-1	17	TRBD1	.	TRBJ2-7	TGCAGTGCTAGAGATCTTCTTGGACAGGGGCACTCCTACGAGCAGTACTTC	CSARDLLGQGHSYEQYF
TRBV10-3	15	.	few	TRBJ2-2	TGTGCCATCAGTCGGACGGGCTCAAACACCGGGGAGCTGTTTTTT	CAISRTGSNTGELFF
TRBV6-4	8	.	few	TRBJ1-1	TGTGCCAGCAGCGGTGCTTTCTTT	CASSGAFF
TRBV4-1	14	.	.	TRBJ1-1	TGCGCCAGCAGCCAAGCTAAGGGGGACACTGAAGCTTTCTTT	CASSQAKGDTEAFF
TRBV6-1	16	TRBD1	few	TRBJ1-1	TGTGCCAGCAGTGCCAGGGACAGGAAGACGTACACTGAAGCTTTCTTT	CASSARDRKTYTEAFF
TRBV6-2/TRBV6-3	16	TRBD1	many	TRBJ1-2	TGTGCCAGCAAACCGTCACACAGGGGGCTAAGCTATGGCTACACCTTC	CASKPSHRGLSYGYTF
TRBV4-1	15	TRBD2	.	TRBJ2-5	TGCGCCAGCAGCCATCCGGGACTAGCGACAGAGACCCAGTACTTC	CASSHPGLATETQYF
TRBV9	15	.	.	TRBJ2-2	TGTGCCAGCAGCGTAGACCTAGGAAACACCGGGGAGCTGTTTTTT	CASSVDLGNTGELFF
TRBV6-2/TRBV6-3	13	TRBD1	few	TRBJ2-1	TGTGCCACTCTCGGGACAGAGTACAATGAGCAGTTCTTC	CATLGTEYNEQFF
TRBV6-1	15	.	.	TRBJ1-2	TGTGCCAGCAGTAAAACCCGGGACACCAACTATGGCTACACCTTC	CASSKTRDTNYGYTF
TRBV19	14	.	few	TRBJ2-2	TGTGCCACACGCGGGACACGGGGCGCCGGGGAGCTGTTTTTT	CATRGTRGAGELFF
TRBV3-1	15	.	many	TRBJ2-5	TGTGCCAGCAGCCAAGACTTGGCGGACCAAGAGACCCAGTACTTC	CASSQDLADQETQYF